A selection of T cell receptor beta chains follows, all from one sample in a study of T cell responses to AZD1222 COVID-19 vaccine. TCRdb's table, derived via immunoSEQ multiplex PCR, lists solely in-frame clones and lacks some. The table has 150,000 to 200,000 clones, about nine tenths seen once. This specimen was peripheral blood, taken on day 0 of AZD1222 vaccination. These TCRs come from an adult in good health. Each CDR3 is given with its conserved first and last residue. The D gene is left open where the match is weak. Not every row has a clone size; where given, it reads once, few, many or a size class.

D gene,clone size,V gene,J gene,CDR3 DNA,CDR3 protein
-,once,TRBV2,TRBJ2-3,TGTGCCAGCAGTGACAGGGAGGGCACAGATACGCAGTATTTT,CASSDREGTDTQYF
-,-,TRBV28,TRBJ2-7,TGTGCCAGCACCGAAGACAGTTCCTACGAGCAGTACTTC,CASTEDSSYEQYF
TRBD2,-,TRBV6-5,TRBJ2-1,TGTGCCAGCAGTCCTACGGGACTAGGCTACAATGAGCAGTTCTTC,CASSPTGLGYNEQFF
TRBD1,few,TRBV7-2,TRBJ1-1,TGTGCCAGCAGCTACGAAGGACAGGGGAGGGCTTTCTTT,CASSYEGQGRAFF
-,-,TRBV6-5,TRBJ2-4,TGTGCCAGCCGCGACCTCGAGAGCAAAAACATTCAGTACTTC,CASRDLESKNIQYF
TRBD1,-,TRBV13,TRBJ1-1,TGTGCCAGCAGCTTAAAGACAGGGTATCACACTGAAGCTTTCTTT,CASSLKTGYHTEAFF
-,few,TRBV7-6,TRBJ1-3,TGTGCCAGCAGCCCCCGGACGGTTGTGGCCTCTGGAAACACCATATATTTT,CASSPRTVVASGNTIYF
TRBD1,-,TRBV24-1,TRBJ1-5,TGTGCCACCAGTGACCCCGGGACAGGGGGCTGGAATCAGCCCCAGCATTTT,CATSDPGTGGWNQPQHF
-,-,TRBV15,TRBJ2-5,TGTGCCACCAGCAGAGGGTCCCCTAAAGAGACCCAGTACTTC,CATSRGSPKETQYF
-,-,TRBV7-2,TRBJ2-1,TGTGCCAGCAGCTTAGCTTCTAGGATGGGGGATGAGCAGTTCTTC,CASSLASRMGDEQFF
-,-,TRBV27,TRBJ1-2,TGTGCCAGCAGTCCGACAGTTAACTATGGCTACACCTTC,CASSPTVNYGYTF
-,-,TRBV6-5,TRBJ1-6,TGTGCCAGCAGCGACAGGAGCTCCTATAATTCACCCCTCCACTTT,CASSDRSSYNSPLHF
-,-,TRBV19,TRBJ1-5,TGTGCCAGTAGTCTCAACCGCAGGGTTCGGAATCAGCCCCAGCATTTT,CASSLNRRVRNQPQHF
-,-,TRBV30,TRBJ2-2,TGTGCCTGGAGGACGGGTCGGGGGCGCACCGGGGAGCTGTTTTTT,CAWRTGRGRTGELFF
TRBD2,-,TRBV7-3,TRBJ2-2,TGTGCCAGCAGCTTAGTAGCGGGAGGGCCTGTTCGGGGCACCGGGGAGCTGTTTTTT,CASSLVAGGPVRGTGELFF
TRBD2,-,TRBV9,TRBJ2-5,TGTGCCAGCAGCGCTACCGGGACTAGCCCCAGGGAGACCCAGTACTTC,CASSATGTSPRETQYF
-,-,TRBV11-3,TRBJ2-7,TGTGCCAGCAGCCTAGGCGCGGGTTTCTACGAGCAGTACTTC,CASSLGAGFYEQYF
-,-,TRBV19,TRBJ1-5,TGTGCCAGTAGTATAGACAGGGCGAGGAGCAATCAGCCCCAGCATTTT,CASSIDRARSNQPQHF
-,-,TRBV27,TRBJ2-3,TGTGCCAGCAGTTACAGAGCCCTAGGTCATAACACAGATACGCAGTATTTT,CASSYRALGHNTDTQYF
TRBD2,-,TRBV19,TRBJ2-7,TGTGCCAGTAGCGCTGGGGCTAGCGGCCTCCTCGAGCAGTACTTC,CASSAGASGLLEQYF
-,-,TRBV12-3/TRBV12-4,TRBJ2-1,TGTGTATCGACTAGCTCCTACAATGAGCAGTTCTTC,CVSTSSYNEQFF
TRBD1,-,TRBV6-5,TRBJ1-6,TGTGCCAGCAGTTACTCGGACAGGGCTTGGTCACCCCTCCACTTT,CASSYSDRAWSPLHF
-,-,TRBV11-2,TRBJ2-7,TGTGCCAGCAGCTTTGGACAGGAGCAGTACTTC,CASSFGQEQYF
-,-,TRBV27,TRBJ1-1,TGTGCCAGCAGTTTATGGGGAGCGGGGAACACTGAAGCTTTCTTT,CASSLWGAGNTEAFF
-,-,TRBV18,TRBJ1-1,TGTGCCAGCTCGTCCGGGACAACGAACACTGAAGCTTTCTTT,CASSSGTTNTEAFF
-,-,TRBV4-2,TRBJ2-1,TGTGCCAGCAGCCACACCCAGACGGTAGATGAGCAGTTCTTC,CASSHTQTVDEQFF
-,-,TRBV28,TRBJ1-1,TGTGCCAGCAGTTCCCCTCCAGGGGCCACTGAAGCTTTCTTT,CASSSPPGATEAFF
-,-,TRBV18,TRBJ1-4,TGTGCCAGCTCACCCCAGTATTCGAATGAAAAACTGTTTTTT,CASSPQYSNEKLFF